Below are 16 T cell receptor beta chains sequenced from a single sample in a study of cytomegalovirus exposure and HLA in healthy donors. The primer mix had 60 Vbeta and 13 Jbeta primers. TCRdb keeps only in-frame clones here, not all; method: immunoSEQ multiplex PCR. The sample holds under 150,000 clones, 70% to 85% seen once. Sequencing used PBMCs. The receptors were gathered from a boy aged 2 to 10 in good health and CMV-seronegative.

As concerns this clone: The same CDR3 also results from other DNA sequences found in this sample. The V and J genes are TRBV4-1 and TRBJ2-3, with TRBD2 matching over 9 bases. This CDR3 is 18 amino acids long. CDR1 MGHRA and CDR2 YSYEKL come from the germline V gene. The V and J ends lost 3 bases and 3 bases, in that order; junction bases with no gene match: 13. The CDR3 bases are TGCGCCAGCAGCCAGGATCAGAGGGTCGCGGGAGGGACAGATACGCAGTATTTT. Protein: CASSQDQRVAGGTDTQYF.

This chain links TRBV30 with TRBJ1-6; 9 bases are shared with TRBD1. V gave up 3 bases and J gave up 7 bases; unmatched junction bases: 7. This CDR3 has 15 amino acids. The germline CDR1 and CDR2 sequences are GTSNPN and SVGIG (reference sequence). Here the CDR3 reads CAWSGTGSGNSPLHF. CDR3 coding DNA: TGTGCCTGGAGCGGGACAGGGTCCGGGAATTCACCCCTCCACTTT.

In this sample, this clone turned up once. The rearrangement uses TRBV27 and TRBJ1-1; D is undetermined. Trimming took off 4 bases at V and 0 bases at J, with 15 bases between the two ends. Germline V gene data show CDR1 as MNHEY and CDR2 as SMNVEV (reference sequence). The CDR3 is 16 amino acids. The CDR3 DNA reads TGTGCCAGCAGTTCGATCAGGCCAGGAATGAACACTGAAGCTTTCTTT. Residues: CASSSIRPGMNTEAFF.

V and J are TRBV7-2 and TRBJ2-7; 13 nucleotides match TRBD2. The CDR3 runs to 15 residues. The germline gives CDR1 SGHTA, CDR2 FQGNSA. V lost 4 bases, J lost 4 bases, and 4 bases stayed unmatched. In nucleotides, the CDR3 is TGTGCCAGCAGCTCACTAGCGGGGGGGATGTACGAGCAGTACTTC. Translating gives CASSSLAGGMYEQYF.

The chain links TRBV19 to TRBJ1-6; tentative D call: TRBD1 (5 bases). Germline CDR1 is LNHDA and CDR2 is SQIVND (reference sequence). CDR3 length equals 17 residues. Trimming cost V 4 bases and J 9 bases, with 22 bases left between them. CDR3: CASSTFPGLLTGSPLHF. As DNA, the CDR3 is TGTGCCAGTAGTACGTTCCCGGGACTCTTAACAGGTTCACCCCTCCACTTT.

This chain joins TRBV19 and TRBJ2-1, with 9 bases that match TRBD2. Losses at the gene ends were 3 bases for V and 7 bases for J; bases not matched to a gene: 4. The CDR3 totals 14 residues. Germline loops: CDR1 LNHDA, CDR2 SQIVND (reference sequence). CDR3 amino acids: CASSIGGRGNEQFF. The CDR3 DNA follows: TGTGCCAGTAGTATCGGCGGGAGGGGGAATGAGCAGTTCTTC.

V usage is TRBV11-3 and J usage is TRBJ2-1; 10 bases align to TRBD1. This CDR3 is 13 amino acids long. Trimming removed 7 bases from V and 6 bases from J; junction bases left unmatched: 3. Per the germline V gene, CDR1 is SGHNT and CDR2 is YENEEA. The DNA for the CDR3 is TGTGCCAGCAAAGGGACAGGGGTCAATGAGCAGTTCTTC. It specifies CASKGTGVNEQFF.

This clone occurred once. The chain joins TRBV4-1 to TRBJ1-1; 8 nucleotides match TRBD1. Germline lookup yields CDR1 MGHRA and CDR2 YSYEKL. The ends lost 2 bases at V and 5 bases at J; junction bases unmatched: 7. The CDR3 consists of 15 residues. This chain's CDR3 is CASSQLTDRETEAFF. The CDR3 coding sequence is TGCGCCAGCAGCCAATTAACGGACAGGGAAACTGAAGCTTTCTTT.

This chain links TRBV2 with TRBJ1-4; a weak D match, TRBD1 (5 bases). Germline loops: CDR1 SNHLY, CDR2 FYNNEI. The CDR3 totals 18 residues. V lost 3 bases and J 4 bases, leaving 21 bases between the germline ends. DNA of the CDR3: TGTGCCAGCAGTGATTGGGGCGTGGGGCCGGCTTATAATGAAAAACTGTTTTTT. It yields the protein CASSDWGVGPAYNEKLFF.

This rearrangement joins TRBV6-1 to TRBJ1-1, with 9 bases matching TRBD1. With 7 bases clipped from V and 1 base from J, the junction kept 4 bases outside the gene matches. The CDR3 runs 14 residues. Germline V gene lookup returns CDR1 MNHNS and CDR2 SASEGT. CDR3 loop: CASTRDRENTEAFF. In DNA form, the CDR3 reads TGTGCCAGCACTCGGGACAGGGAGAACACTGAAGCTTTCTTT.

This clone has just one count. The rearrangement links TRBV10-2 to TRBJ1-1; TRBD1 might be the D (6 bases). Germline V gene data show CDR1 as WSHSY and CDR2 as SAAADI. This CDR3 comprises 14 residues. With 7 bases removed from V and 0 bases from J, the gap between germline ends came to 12 bases. CDR3 DNA sequence: TGCGCCAGCACTAAAACAGGGATGAACACTGAAGCTTTCTTT. Translating it yields CASTKTGMNTEAFF.

V gene TRBV4-3 combines with J gene TRBJ2-2; D may be TRBD1 (6 bases). This CDR3 region has 18 residues. V was shortened by 2 bases and J by 1 base, with 17 bases between the two germline ends. Germline assignment: CDR1 LGHNA and CDR2 YSLEER. The CDR3 region has the DNA TGCGCCAGCAGCCAACTGGGACATCGGGTCGGGAACACCGGGGAGCTGTTTTTT. This codes for CASSQLGHRVGNTGELFF.

The V call is TRBV18, the J call TRBJ2-2, with a possible D match to TRBD1 (6 bases). Between the trimmed V and J ends, which lost 3 bases and 1 base, there was a span of 9 bases. This CDR3 is built from 15 residues. CDR1 is KGHSH and CDR2 is LQKENI in the germline V gene. The CDR3 region has the DNA TGTGCCAGCTCACCCTTACAGGGGAACACCGGGGAGCTGTTTTTT. It specifies CASSPLQGNTGELFF.

The chain uses TRBV28 and TRBJ1-4; D gene ambiguous. Germline assignment: CDR1 MDHEN and CDR2 SYDVKM. Trimming pared 3 bases from V and 1 base from J, leaving 12 bases between. This CDR3 is 16 amino acids long. As DNA, the CDR3 is TGTGCCAGCAGTTTCCGTACGGTAGAAACTAATGAAAAACTGTTTTTT. This encodes CASSFRTVETNEKLFF.

This clone was seen a single time. This chain links TRBV19 with TRBJ1-6, with TRBD1 matching over 10 bases. This CDR3 has 15 amino acids. The germline CDR1 and CDR2 sequences are LNHDA and SQIVND (reference sequence). V lost 6 bases and J lost 7; bases outside the gene matches: 6. CDR3 coding DNA: TGTGCCAGTAGCCCAAGACAGGGGGCGAATTCACCCCTCCACTTT. This sequence encodes CASSPRQGANSPLHF.

This clone was detected only once. The CDR3 does not close with the conserved phenylalanine or tryptophan, likely indicating a read error. This chain joins TRBV5-1 and TRBJ1-2, with D possibly being TRBD1 (5 bases). CDR1 is SGHRS and CDR2 is YFSETQ in the germline V gene. The CDR3 contains 14 residues. V lost 0 bases to trimming and J lost 3 bases, with 9 bases between them. CDR3 loop: CASSLEGDYYGYTL. DNA for the CDR3: TGCGCCAGCAGCTTGGAAGGGGACTACTATGGCTACACCCTC.